The rows below give T cell receptor beta chains drawn from one sample of a study of blood T cell repertoires in COVID-19. The protocol was immunoSEQ multiplex PCR, while the TCRdb copy is restricted to in-frame clones and leaves out a portion. This table has about 130,000 clones, around 74% appearing once. Sequencing was carried out using peripheral blood. The receptors were sampled from a man in his sixties with acute or convalescent COVID-19. CDR3s include the opening cysteine and the closing phenylalanine or tryptophan. Fields, in order: D gene, J gene, V gene, clone size, CDR3 DNA, CDR3 protein. A D gene is named only where the DNA matches it firmly. Size values are once, few and many counts, or a class for expanded clones, and some rows have none.

>NA|TRBJ1-6|TRBV28|NA
TGTGCCAGCAGTACCCCCACAGGGTCTTCACCCCTCCACTTT
CASSTPTGSSPLHF
>NA|TRBJ2-1|TRBV15|NA
TGTGCCACCAGCAGAGATAGGGGTTCCTACAATGAGCAGTTCTTC
CATSRDRGSYNEQFF
>NA|TRBJ2-1|TRBV23-1|NA
TGCGCCAGCAGATTCATGGGCGAGCAGTTCTTC
CASRFMGEQFF
>TRBD1|TRBJ2-7|TRBV5-5|NA
TGTGCCAGCAGCCCCGTTTTCGGGACAGCCTACGAGCAGTACTTC
CASSPVFGTAYEQYF
>TRBD1|TRBJ1-5|TRBV27|NA
TGTGCCAGCACTCAATCCGGGACAGGCCCCAGGAGGCCCCAGCATTTT
CASTQSGTGPRRPQHF
>NA|TRBJ1-2|TRBV5-5|few
TGTGCCAGCAGCTTGTCGACAGGCATAGGCTATGGCTACACCTTC
CASSLSTGIGYGYTF
>TRBD1|TRBJ2-7|TRBV5-4|NA
TGTGCCAGCAGCCGGTCCGGGACAGGGGACTACGAGCAGTACTTC
CASSRSGTGDYEQYF
>NA|TRBJ2-1|TRBV2|NA
TGTGCCAGCAGTGAAATAGCGCGGGAAAAGCAGTTCTTC
CASSEIAREKQFF
>NA|TRBJ2-3|TRBV6-5|NA
TGTGCCAGCAGGAGCGGGACAGATACGCAGTATTTT
CASRSGTDTQYF
>TRBD1|TRBJ2-7|TRBV11-3|NA
TGTGCCAGCAGCCCATCCGGGACAGGGTGGAGCGAGCAGTACTTC
CASSPSGTGWSEQYF
>NA|TRBJ1-5|TRBV6-2/TRBV6-3|few
TGTGCCAGCAGTTACTCGGGCAGCACCAATCAGCCCCAGCATTTT
CASSYSGSTNQPQHF
>NA|TRBJ1-5|TRBV27|NA
TGTGCCAGCAGTGGGGGGGGCCGCAATCAGCCCCAGCATTTT
CASSGGGRNQPQHF
>TRBD2|TRBJ2-1|TRBV7-2|NA
TGTGCTGCGGGACTAGCGGGGGGCCCCTACAATGAGCAGTTCTTC
CAAGLAGGPYNEQFF
>TRBD1|TRBJ2-3|TRBV14|NA
TGTGCCAGCAGCTTACAGGGGCTATCCACAGATACGCAGTATTTT
CASSLQGLSTDTQYF
>NA|TRBJ1-1|TRBV14|few
TGTGCCAGCAGCCAGTCCGGGAACACTGAAGCTTTCTTT
CASSQSGNTEAFF
>NA|TRBJ1-2|TRBV14|NA
TGTGCCAGCAGCCGACAGAGCTATGGCTACACCTTC
CASSRQSYGYTF
>TRBD2|TRBJ2-1|TRBV11-3|NA
TGTGCCAGCAGCCCACGGAGGTTGAGCGGGAGTCGGGATGAGCAGTTCTTC
CASSPRRLSGSRDEQFF
>NA|TRBJ2-2|TRBV5-3|NA
TGTGCCAGAAGCCAGGCTGCCACCGGGGAGCTGTTTTTT
CARSQAATGELFF
>NA|TRBJ1-2|TRBV30|NA
TGTGCCTGGAGTGTATCCGCCACCTATAACTATGGCTACACCTTC
CAWSVSATYNYGYTF
>NA|TRBJ1-1|TRBV5-1|NA
TGCGCCAGCAGCCGACAGTCAGATTGGGGCACTGAAGCTTTCTTT
CASSRQSDWGTEAFF
>TRBD1|TRBJ1-1|TRBV10-3|NA
TGTGCCATGGGTCAGGGGGCGGCCACTGAAGCTTTCTTT
CAMGQGAATEAFF
>TRBD1|TRBJ1-6|TRBV5-1|NA
TGCGCCAGCAGCTTGGAGAGACAGGGAGATAATTCACCCCTCCACTTT
CASSLERQGDNSPLHF
>TRBD1|TRBJ1-3|TRBV5-1|many
TGCGCCAGCAGCACCGGGACAGGAATCTCTGGAAACACCATATATTTT
CASSTGTGISGNTIYF
>TRBD2|TRBJ2-3|TRBV5-6|NA
TGTGCCAGCAGCTTTCTAGCGGGAGGGCCGAGCACAGATACGCAGTATTTT
CASSFLAGGPSTDTQYF
>NA|TRBJ2-2|TRBV12-5|NA
TGTGCTAGTGCCCTGGACTGGTCCGGGGAGCTGTTTTTT
CASALDWSGELFF
>NA|TRBJ2-1|TRBV15|NA
TGTGCCACCAGCAGAGGGGGAGGAAAGCAGTTCTTC
CATSRGGGKQFF
>TRBD2|TRBJ2-3|TRBV9|NA
TGTGCCAGCAGCTCTACTAGCGGGAGGGCCTACGCAGATACGCAGTATTTT
CASSSTSGRAYADTQYF
>NA|TRBJ1-4|TRBV4-1|NA
TGCGCCAGCAGCCAACTGGGCCTAACTAATGAAAAACTGTTTTTT
CASSQLGLTNEKLFF
>NA|TRBJ1-2|TRBV2|NA
TGTGCCAGCAGGCCGGAAACACTAGCTAACTATGGCTACACCTTC
CASRPETLANYGYTF
>NA|TRBJ1-5|TRBV27|few
TGTGCCAGCAGTTTCGGGAACCATCAGCCCCAGCATTTT
CASSFGNHQPQHF
>NA|TRBJ1-3|TRBV14|NA
TGTGCCAGCAGCCCAACAGGGTTTGTCGAAAACACCATATATTTT
CASSPTGFVENTIYF
>TRBD1|TRBJ2-2|TRBV5-1|NA
TGCGCCAGCAGCCCGGGACAGATTAACACCGGGGAGCTGTTTTTT
CASSPGQINTGELFF
>TRBD2|TRBJ2-2|TRBV19|NA
TGTGCCAGTAGCCCAAACCCCGGGACTATGTCTGTCGGGGAGCTGTTTTTT
CASSPNPGTMSVGELFF
>NA|TRBJ1-2|TRBV6-5|NA
TGTGCCAGCAAACCTACAGGGAGCTATGGCTACACCTTC
CASKPTGSYGYTF
>TRBD1|TRBJ1-1|TRBV6-5|NA
TGTGCCAGCAGTTTTGGACAGGGCCCTGAAGCTTTCTTT
CASSFGQGPEAFF
>NA|TRBJ2-1|TRBV2|NA
TGTGCCAGCAGGAGAAACAGGGTTGGCGCCTACAATGAGCAGTTCTTC
CASRRNRVGAYNEQFF
>TRBD1|TRBJ1-1|TRBV2|NA
TGTGCCAGCAGCCGGCAGGGGGCCAACACTGAAGCTTTCTTT
CASSRQGANTEAFF
>NA|TRBJ1-2|TRBV6-5|NA
TGTGCCAGCAGTTATTCTGCAGGGACTATAAACTATGGCTACACCTTC
CASSYSAGTINYGYTF
>NA|TRBJ2-2|TRBV19|NA
TGTGCCAGTAGTATGTCGTCTATGAACACCGGGGAGCTGTTTTTT
CASSMSSMNTGELFF
>TRBD2|TRBJ2-1|TRBV3-1/TRBV3-2|NA
TGTGCCAGCAGCCAACGACTAGCGGGAGGGCGGAATGAGCAGTTCTTC
CASSQRLAGGRNEQFF
>TRBD2|TRBJ2-2|TRBV7-3|NA
TGTGCCAGCAGCCAACAACCCCCTCGGGGACTAGCGGCCACCGGGGAGCTGTTTTTT
CASSQQPPRGLAATGELFF
>TRBD2|TRBJ2-7|TRBV18|NA
TGTGCCAGCGAAAGCGGGAACTCCTACGAGCAGTACTTC
CASESGNSYEQYF
>NA|TRBJ2-3|TRBV6-4|NA
TGTGCCAGCAGTGCTCTTGGGGGGTCGACAGATACGCAGTATTTT
CASSALGGSTDTQYF
>TRBD1|TRBJ2-3|TRBV5-8|few
TGTGCCAGCCAAAGGGGGCTAGGGACAGATACGCAGTATTTT
CASQRGLGTDTQYF
>NA|TRBJ1-5|TRBV19|few
TGTGCCAGTAGTCCCGACAGGACTCAGCCCCAGCATTTT
CASSPDRTQPQHF
>NA|TRBJ1-5|TRBV30|once
TGTGCCTGGAGCCTAGGAGAGCCCTATCAGCCCCAGCATTTT
CAWSLGEPYQPQHF
>TRBD2|TRBJ2-3|TRBV7-6|NA
TGTGCCAGCACCTTGAGGAGCGGGGGATACACAGATACGCAGTATTTT
CASTLRSGGYTDTQYF
>TRBD1|TRBJ2-5|TRBV3-1/TRBV3-2|NA
TGTGCCAGCAGCTTACAGGGGCGCGAGAGGGAGACCCAGTACTTC
CASSLQGRERETQYF
>NA|TRBJ2-1|TRBV5-4|NA
TGTGCCAGCAGCTTTGCCCGTACAGGATCCGGCAATGAGCAGTTCTTC
CASSFARTGSGNEQFF
>NA|TRBJ1-2|TRBV19|NA
TGTGCCAGCCTTAACTCAAACTGGGGGCAAAATGGCTACACCTTC
CASLNSNWGQNGYTF
>TRBD1|TRBJ2-4|TRBV7-9|NA
TGTGCCAGCGCGCTACAGGGGGCAACCAAAAACATTCAGTACTTC
CASALQGATKNIQYF
>TRBD2|TRBJ2-1|TRBV5-6|few
TGTGCCAGCAGCTTGATTAGCGGGAGGCGCAACAATGAGCAGTTCTTC
CASSLISGRRNNEQFF
>NA|TRBJ1-2|TRBV3-1/TRBV3-2|NA
TGTGCCAGCAGCCCAACTTGGGACACCTCCTATGTCGGCTACACCTTC
CASSPTWDTSYVGYTF
>TRBD2|TRBJ2-7|TRBV11-2|few
TGTGCCACCGGGGGGTTAGACTACGAGCAGTACTTC
CATGGLDYEQYF
>TRBD2|TRBJ2-5|TRBV7-3|NA
TGTGCCAGCAGCTTTAGACTAGCGGGTGCGGAGACCCAGTACTTC
CASSFRLAGAETQYF
>TRBD1|TRBJ2-2|TRBV7-3|NA
TGTGCCAGCAGCTTACGGCAGGGGGCTGTCGGGGAGCTGTTTTTT
CASSLRQGAVGELFF
>NA|TRBJ2-1|TRBV1|once
TGCACCATCGTATACAATGAGCAGTTCTTC
CTIVYNEQFF
>TRBD2|TRBJ2-1|TRBV6-5|NA
TGTGCCAGCAGTCCCCCACGGGGGGAGGTCGCTGAGCAGTTCTTC
CASSPPRGEVAEQFF